This T cell receptor beta chain was obtained from a study of tumor-infiltrating lymphocytes in primary liver carcinoma. The template, roughly 550 ng total RNA, yielded TCR beta cDNA made with a constant-region primer. Modified slightly, ARM-PCR produced TCR beta libraries over three nested multiplex PCR rounds. TRBV1-TRBV30 forward primers and a C-beta reverse primer were used in the first two PCR rounds, which each ran for approximately 10 cycles. TCRdb processed the multiplex PCR reads anew with MiXCR; each CDR3 protein has one entry. The data hold fewer than 350,000 distinct CDR3 sequences, with 60% to 80% observed a single time. This CDR3 is 15 amino acids long. Germline CDR1 reads SGHAT; CDR2 reads FQNNGV. Blood RNA was derived from unsorted whole blood, and germline DNA was extracted too. Chronic HBV infection was present in the patients, who were treatment-naive.

This chain joins TRBV11-2 and TRBJ2-3; D gene unclear. The clonotype comes from a man aged 35-49 years with primary liver carcinoma and hepatitis B virus infection. Sequencing was carried out using peripheral blood. The CDR3 spells CVSSSIVHSTDTQYF. In DNA form, the CDR3 reads TGTGTAAGCAGCTCCATAGTTCATAGCACAGATACGCAGTATTTT.